This TCR beta chain came from a study of cytomegalovirus exposure and HLA in healthy donors. The germline CDR1 and CDR2 sequences are SGHTA and FQGNSA. The J segment lost 4 bases and the V segment lost 4 bases, leaving 2 bases of the junction unmatched. The CDR3 totals 14 residues. The data were produced by immunoSEQ multiplex PCR, yet TCRdb's version contains in-frame clones alone and is incomplete. This sample has approximately 76,000 clones, with about 94% found just once. Study findings and constraints: Many donors shared some public TCRs, even though most TCR sequences were rare. The tendency of first-cohort TCR clusters to co-occur in the 120 validation repertoires was identified by a subsequent analysis.

Concerning this clone itself: Antigen specificity is unknown.

The TCR originated in a woman aged 18-29 years in good health and CMV-seronegative. The sequencing input was PBMCs. This chain connects TRBV7-2 to TRBJ1-2; TRBD1 aligns across 11 bases. The CDR3 bases are TGTGCCAGCAGCTGGACAGGGGGCGCCTATGGCTACACCTTC. Its protein product is CASSWTGGAYGYTF. The whole variable domain, remainder taken from reference TRBV7-2 and TRBJ1-2, is GAGVSQSPSNKVTEKGKDVELRCDPISGHTALYWYRQSLGQGLEFLIYFQGNSAPDKSGLPSDRFSAERTGGSVSTLTIQRTQQEDSAVYLCASSWTGGAYGYTFGSGTRLTVV.